This T cell receptor (beta chain) emerged from a study of CD8 T cells in Susac syndrome. cDNA came from roughly 0.53 to 1 ug RNA primed by random hexamers. MiXCR, applied by TCRdb to the immunoSEQ multiplex PCR reads, yields one record per CDR3 protein. The table has 250,000 to 300,000 distinct CDR3 sequences, about 85% seen once. J was trimmed by 2 bases and V by 4 bases; bases with no gene match: 4. Germline CDR1 and CDR2: DFQATT and SNEGSKA (reference sequence). The CDR3 runs to 14 residues. The receptor's source is a human donor with multiple sclerosis. The genes are TRBV20-1 and TRBJ2-7; 11 bases line up with TRBD2. The material sequenced was CD8+ T cells from PBMCs. CDR3 residues: CSATGTSGAYEQYF. CDR3 nucleotides: TGCAGTGCTACCGGGACTAGCGGAGCCTACGAGCAGTACTTC.